The 28 T cell receptor beta chains below were found in one sample sequenced in a study of immune characterization of retroperitoneal liposarcoma. TCRdb recomputed calls from the PCR reads with MiXCR, one row per CDR3 protein. The sample has 5,500 to 8,000 distinct CDR3 sequences, 25% to 35% seen once. The sequenced sample was tumor tissue. All receptors derive from a female donor with retroperitoneal liposarcoma.

In its sample, this clonotype was seen a few times. This chain links TRBV6-6 with TRBJ2-1; the match to TRBD1 covers 10 bases. This CDR3 has 15 amino acids. CDR1 MNHNY and CDR2 SVGAGI come from the germline V gene (reference sequence). V was clipped by 2 bases and J by 5 bases; unmatched bases: 3. The CDR3 DNA sequence: TGTGCCAGCAGTTACGGGACAGGGGTCCACAATGAGCAGTTCTTC. Its translation is CASSYGTGVHNEQFF.

The chain recombines TRBV18 with TRBJ2-1; 7 bases are a match to TRBD1. V was clipped by 3 bases and J by 1 base; unmatched bases: 6. Germline loops: CDR1 KGHSH, CDR2 LQKENI. The CDR3 sequence is 16 residues long. The CDR3: CASSPPAGGSYNEQFF. CDR3 nucleotides: TGTGCCAGCTCACCTCCGGCAGGGGGATCCTACAATGAGCAGTTCTTC.

V and J are TRBV6-6 and TRBJ2-1; TRBD2 aligns across 12 bases. The J call may be wrong; the DNA end is better matched by TRBJ2-7. The CDR3 has 15 residues. Germline values: CDR1 MNHNY, CDR2 SVGAGI (reference sequence). The DNA of the CDR3 is TGTGCCAGCAGCCTAGCGGGGGGGCCGAAGAATGAGCAGTACTTC. Protein product: CASSLAGGPKNEQYF.

V usage is TRBV7-2 and J usage is TRBJ2-7; perhaps TRBD2 as D (6 bases). Per the germline V gene, CDR1 is SGHTA and CDR2 is FQGNSA. V gave up 5 bases and J gave up 0 bases, with 11 bases separating them. The CDR3 length is 14 residues. CDR3 nucleotides: TGTGCCAGCAGCCAGGGACTGACCTCCTACGAGCAGTACTTC. This translates into CASSQGLTSYEQYF.

Of note for this clonotype: A much larger clone differs by one base, so this may be a read error. The V gene is TRBV7-8, the J gene TRBJ2-5; TRBD2 is a possible D gene (6 bases). CDR3 length: 15 amino acids. Germline CDR1 SGHVS, CDR2 FQNEAQ. Trimming pared 1 base from V and 11 bases from J, leaving 20 bases between. CDR3 nucleotide sequence: TGTGCCAGCAGCTTAGAGCGGGTACCTCTGGGTGAGCAGTACTTC. Its translation: CASSLERVPLGEQYF.

This clonotype was counted many times. V gene TRBV6-1 combines with J gene TRBJ1-5; D gene unclear. Looked up from germline, CDR1 is MNHNS and CDR2 is SASEGT. Between the trimmed V and J ends, which lost 4 bases and 4 bases, there was a span of 11 bases. CDR3 size: 14 residues. The CDR3 DNA sequence: TGTGCCAGCAGTGGGGGAGGAGGGAATCAGCCCCAGCATTTT. This codes for CASSGGGGNQPQHF.

Sample share makes this clonotype medium-sized. The V gene is TRBV10-1, the J gene TRBJ2-1; D gene ambiguous. Gene TRBJ2-7 matches the end of the DNA better, so the J call may be wrong. Germline V gene sequence: CDR1 WNHNN, CDR2 SYGVQD (reference sequence). The CDR3 is 14 amino acids. The CDR3 is CASRAPGQVDEQYF. In nucleotides, the CDR3 is TGCGCCAGCAGGGCGCCAGGTCAGGTAGACGAGCAGTACTTC.

This clonotype was observed at least ten times. This rearrangement joins TRBV27 to TRBJ2-1, with 10 bases lining up with TRBD2. CDR3 length: 19 amino acids. J gave up 2 bases and V 5 bases, and 15 bases lay outside the gene matches. Germline V gene sequence: CDR1 MNHEY, CDR2 SMNVEV (reference sequence). Here the CDR3 reads CASSPILSSGSWTYNEQFF. The CDR3 DNA reads as TGTGCCAGCAGTCCTATCCTATCTAGCGGGAGTTGGACCTACAATGAGCAGTTCTTC.

This clonotype was detected ten times or more. The V call is TRBV7-3, the J call TRBJ2-2; the match to TRBD2 covers 10 bases. The trim removed 8 bases at V and 7 bases at J, leaving 10 bases unmatched. Germline V gene lookup returns CDR1 SGHTA and CDR2 FQGTGA. The CDR3 runs to 15 residues. This CDR3 reads CASSRSGRGIGELFF. The CDR3 nucleotides read TGTGCCAGCTCAAGGAGCGGGAGGGGGATCGGGGAGCTGTTTTTT.

The CDR3 loop is CASTNRGLKEKLFF. Written as DNA, the CDR3 is TGTGCCAGCACAAACAGGGGTTTGAAGGAAAAACTGTTTTTT. The chain has TRBV12-3 or TRBV12-4 and TRBJ1-4; 7 bases agree with TRBD1. This CDR3 region has 14 residues. Unmatched junction bases numbered 10, after V lost 7 bases and J lost 8 bases.

This clonotype was seen many times. The rearrangement links TRBV10-1 to TRBJ2-2, with a weak D call TRBD1 (5 bases). Trimming removed 3 bases from V and 0 bases from J, with 8 bases in between. Germline-derived CDR1 and CDR2 are WNHNN and SYGVQD (reference sequence). The CDR3 contains 15 residues. The CDR3 is CASSEGRANTGELFF. The CDR3, as DNA: TGCGCCAGCAGTGAAGGCAGGGCGAACACCGGGGAGCTGTTTTTT.

Many counts were recorded for this clonotype. It may be a read error: a sequence one base away is much more abundant. V is TRBV11-2 and J is TRBJ2-1; 10 nucleotides match TRBD1. Germline lookup yields CDR1 SGHAT and CDR2 FQNNGV. The CDR3 has 16 amino acids. Germline trimming cut 6 bases from V and 10 bases from J; bases unmatched to any gene: 15. This CDR3 reads CASRPRPGTGVYEQFF. The CDR3 DNA reads as TGTGCCAGCAGACCAAGACCCGGGACAGGGGTCTACGAGCAGTTCTTC.

The chain uses TRBV6-5 and TRBJ2-1, with D tentatively TRBD1 or TRBD2 (5 bases each). The germline V and J ends were trimmed by 8 bases and 10 bases, with 21 bases remaining between them. Per the germline V gene, CDR1 is MNHEY and CDR2 is SVGAGI. CDR3 length equals 14 residues. CDR3 in amino acids: CASQPGTDVWEQFF. CDR3 sequence (DNA): TGTGCCAGCCAGCCCGGGACCGACGTCTGGGAGCAGTTCTTC.

The CDR3, as DNA: TGTGCCAGCAGCTCACTAGCGGGGTATTACAATGAGCAGTTCTTC. It encodes CASSSLAGYYNEQFF. This chain joins TRBV11-3 and TRBJ2-1, with TRBD2 identical over 10 bases. The CDR3 is 15 amino acids. Germline lookup yields CDR1 SGHNT and CDR2 YENEEA. Trimming cost V 4 bases and J 4 bases; bases outside gene matches: 4.

This clonotype appeared a few times. The gene calls are TRBV12-3 or TRBV12-4 and TRBJ2-3; 8 nucleotides agree with TRBD2. The V gene end was trimmed by 2 bases and the J gene end by 4 bases; junction bases not matched to a gene: 8. The CDR3 is 16 amino acids. The CDR3 DNA follows: TGTGCCAGCAGTTTATTAGGGACTAGGGGGGCAGATACGCAGTATTTT. Translation gives CASSLLGTRGADTQYF.

This clonotype is classed as medium-sized. The chain combines TRBV6-4 with TRBJ2-2, with D tentatively TRBD2 (5 bases). The CDR3 has 14 residues. The V gene lost 4 bases and the J gene lost 5 bases, with 11 bases spanning the gap. Per the germline V gene, CDR1 is MRHNA and CDR2 is SNTAGT. The CDR3 sequence: CASSARPGTGELFF. The CDR3, as DNA: TGTGCCAGCAGTGCTCGACCGGGGACCGGGGAGCTGTTTTTT.

The sample holds a few counts of this clonotype. The chain links TRBV6-1 to TRBJ2-1; possibly TRBD1 or TRBD2 for D (5 bases each). Germline V gene lookup returns CDR1 MNHNS and CDR2 SASEGT. The CDR3 runs to 14 residues. V was pared by 3 bases and J by 7 bases, with 13 bases between. The CDR3 region has the DNA TGTGCCAGCAGTGAGAGGTCCAGGGAGAATGAGCAGTTCTTC. This gives the protein CASSERSRENEQFF.

This clonotype counts as medium-sized (0.01 to 0.1%). The chain joins TRBV6-1 to TRBJ2-2, with 13 positions matching TRBD2. CDR3 length: 17 residues. The trim removed 5 bases at V and 5 bases at J, leaving 8 bases unmatched. Germline CDR1 and CDR2: MNHNS and SASEGT. CDR3 DNA: TGTGCCAGCAGTTATAGACTAGCGGGAGGCCGGACCGGGGAGCTGTTTTTT. Amino acids: CASSYRLAGGRTGELFF.

This clonotype showed up just a few times. J is TRBJ2-1 and V is TRBV6-6; D is uncertain. The end of the DNA aligns better with TRBJ2-7, so the J call may be wrong. This CDR3 comprises 12 residues. CDR1 is MNHNY and CDR2 is SVGAGI in the germline V gene (reference sequence). The CDR3 bases are TGTGCCAGCAGTTTAGGCGCCTACGAGCAGTACTTC. Translating gives CASSLGAYEQYF.

The chain combines TRBV11-2 with TRBJ2-2, with 7 nucleotides matching TRBD1. V lost 0 bases, J lost 0 bases, and 1 base stayed unmatched. Germline loops: CDR1 SGHAT, CDR2 FQNNGV. The CDR3 covers 16 residues. The CDR3 protein is CASSLDQGANTGELFF. DNA for the CDR3: TGTGCCAGCAGCTTAGACCAGGGGGCGAACACCGGGGAGCTGTTTTTT. The full variable domain, in which reference TRBV11-2 and TRBJ2-2 provide the parts outside the CDR3, is EAGVAQSPRYKIIEKRQSVAFWCNPISGHATLYWYQQILGQGPKLLIQFQNNGVVDDSQLPKDRFSAERLKGVDSTLKIQPAKLEDSAVYLCASSLDQGANTGELFFGEGSRLTVL.

This clonotype showed up just a few times. Since a much larger clone is just one base distant, this may be a read error. The CDR3 does not end in the conserved phenylalanine or tryptophan, so this is likely a read error. This chain links TRBV7-3 with TRBJ2-1; 11 positions agree with TRBD2. Germline V gene sequence: CDR1 SGHTA, CDR2 FQGTGA. The CDR3 length is 13 residues. V trimming: 5 bases; J trimming: 7 bases; junction bases outside the gene matches: 1. The CDR3 loop is CASSPSGRNEQFL. In DNA form, the CDR3 reads TGTGCCAGCAGCCCTAGCGGGAGGAATGAGCAGTTCTTA.

In its sample, this clonotype was seen a few times. J is TRBJ1-2 and V is TRBV18, with D unclear. The ends were cut back, 5 bases at V and 8 bases at J, with 12 bases in the middle. CDR3 length: 12 residues. Germline V gene sequence: CDR1 KGHSH, CDR2 LQKENI. In nucleotides, the CDR3 is TGTGCCAGCTCATCCGGGGAGGCAGGCTACACCTTC. This sequence encodes CASSSGEAGYTF.

The chain uses TRBV6-1 and TRBJ2-1; 8 nucleotides agree with TRBD1. The J call is doubtful: the DNA matches TRBJ2-7 better. Germline CDR1 reads MNHNS; CDR2 reads SASEGT. This CDR3 is 14 amino acids long. The CDR3 loop reads CASSRDRSSYEQYF. For the CDR3, the DNA is TGTGCCAGCAGCCGGGACAGGTCATCCTACGAGCAGTACTTC.

The V call is TRBV7-2, the J call TRBJ2-2; D possibly corresponds to TRBD1 (5 bases). V lost 4 bases and J lost 4, with 13 bases in between. Looked up from germline, CDR1 is SGHTA and CDR2 is FQGNSA. The CDR3 runs to 15 residues. The CDR3 DNA is TGTGCCAGCAGCTGGGGCCACAGCTTCACCGGGGAGCTGTTTTTT. Its protein is CASSWGHSFTGELFF.

The rearrangement uses TRBV7-2 and TRBJ1-1, with D possibly being TRBD1 (5 bases). The CDR3 sequence is 16 residues long. The germline V gene encodes CDR1 SGHTA and CDR2 FQGNSA. Trimming removed 4 bases from V and 6 bases from J, with 21 bases in between. This chain's CDR3 is CASSSSEMWGPPEAFF. CDR3 coding DNA: TGTGCCAGCAGCTCCTCGGAGATGTGGGGCCCTCCTGAAGCTTTCTTT.

This clonotype has just one count. A much larger clonotype is one base distant, so this may be a read error. The chain has TRBV18 and TRBJ2-1; 9 bases map to TRBD2. The J call may be wrong; the DNA end is better matched by TRBJ2-7. The CDR3 contains 17 residues. Germline V gives CDR1 KGHSH, CDR2 LQKENI. The CDR3 loop reads CASSPKGQAGGYNEQYF. The CDR3 bases are TGTGCCAGCTCACCAAAGGGGCAAGCGGGAGGTTACAATGAGCAGTACTTC.

This rearrangement joins TRBV6-4 to TRBJ2-3; D possibly matches TRBD1 or TRBD2 (5 bases each). The germline V and J ends were trimmed by 3 bases and 4 bases, with 11 bases remaining between them. The germline gives CDR1 MRHNA, CDR2 SNTAGT. This CDR3 has 14 residues. This CDR3 reads CASSEGEGADTQYF. In nucleotides, the CDR3 is TGTGCCAGCAGTGAGGGGGAAGGGGCAGATACGCAGTATTTT.

The chain couples TRBV6-1 to TRBJ1-2; D is ambiguous. V gave up 8 bases and J gave up 2 bases, with 12 bases separating them. The germline V gene encodes CDR1 MNHNS and CDR2 SASEGT. The CDR3 spans 13 residues. CDR3 loop: CASALRANYGYTF. DNA for the CDR3: TGTGCCAGCGCCCTTCGGGCAAACTATGGCTACACCTTC.